The 10 T cell receptor beta chains presented below share a single source sample, sequenced in a study of response to subunit inactivated influenza vaccine. From the RT-PCR reads, TCRdb called clonotypes with MiXCR, one entry per CDR3 protein. The sample yields some 540,000 distinct CDR3 sequences, under 25% seen once. These same data were also listed under a study on T cells expressing NK-cell markers. As that report states: UMI-tagged 5'RACE template switching yielded the TCR beta cDNA.

The source material was CD4+ T cells sorted from PBMCs, sampled approximately 12 days after vaccination. Receptors were obtained from a man aged 45 to 65 who received an inactivated influenza vaccine.

This clonotype has at least ten counts. The V and J genes are TRBV29-1 and TRBJ1-2; 12 bases line up with TRBD1. In germline, CDR1 is SQVTM, CDR2 ANQGSEA. CDR3 length: 13 amino acids. With V trimmed by 6 bases and J by 8 bases, 7 bases remained unmatched. The CDR3 here is CSVGTGGLGGYTF. CDR3 coding DNA: TGCAGCGTAGGGACAGGGGGCCTAGGAGGCTACACCTTC.

This clonotype was seen only a few times. This sequence joins TRBV28 and TRBJ2-7; TRBD1 matches 8 bases. The CDR3 has 15 residues. Germline V gene data show CDR1 as MDHEN and CDR2 as SYDVKM. With 5 bases clipped from V and 5 bases from J, the junction kept 11 bases outside the gene matches. CDR3 DNA sequence: TGTGCCAGCAGTAGTTTCGGGACAGGCATAAACGAGCAGTACTTC. Amino acid sequence: CASSSFGTGINEQYF.

In DNA form, the CDR3 reads TGCAGTGCTAGAGAGGCTAGCGGGGGATACAATGAGCAGTTCTTC. It is translated as CSAREASGGYNEQFF. J is TRBJ2-1 and V is TRBV20-1; TRBD2 matches 10 bases. Germline CDR1 reads DFQATT; CDR2 reads SNEGSKA (reference sequence). The CDR3 has 15 amino acids. J gave up 4 bases and V 0 bases, and 3 bases lay outside the gene matches.

V and J are TRBV6-2 or TRBV6-3 and TRBJ2-3, with D maybe TRBD2 (6 bases). V lost 2 bases and J lost 0, with 9 bases in between. The CDR3 sequence is 15 residues long. CDR1 and CDR2 (germline): MNHEY, SVGEGT. The CDR3 coding sequence is TGTGCCAGCAGTTACCTGGACTATAGCACAGATACGCAGTATTTT. This codes for CASSYLDYSTDTQYF.

CDR3 sequence reads: CSARPNRDSSTDTQYF. DNA for the CDR3: TGCAGTGCTAGACCCAACCGGGACTCTAGCACAGATACGCAGTATTTT. This chain joins TRBV20-1 and TRBJ2-3; possible D gene TRBD2, 6 bases. Germline-derived CDR1 and CDR2 are DFQATT and SNEGSKA (reference sequence). The V and J ends lost 2 bases and 0 bases respectively, with 15 bases between them. This CDR3 contains 16 residues.

This clonotype appeared a few times. The chain joins TRBV6-5 to TRBJ2-1; the D gene could be TRBD1 or TRBD2 (5 bases each). V lost 8 bases and J lost 0, with 14 bases in between. The V gene's germline CDR1 is MNHEY and CDR2 SVGAGI. This CDR3 has 15 amino acids. The CDR3 here is CASVLGVGSYNEQFF. The CDR3 nucleotides read TGTGCCAGCGTTTTGGGGGTAGGCTCCTACAATGAGCAGTTCTTC.

The J gene is TRBJ1-2, the V gene TRBV16; tentative D call: TRBD1 (5 bases). This CDR3 is 13 amino acids long. V dropped 4 bases and J dropped 3 bases, with 9 bases sitting between them. Germline CDR1 reads KGHSY; CDR2 reads FQNENV. Here the CDR3 reads CASSPGLDYGYTF. In DNA form, the CDR3 reads TGTGCCAGCAGCCCAGGGCTTGACTATGGCTACACCTTC. Full variable domain (rest looked up from reference TRBV16 and TRBJ1-2): GEEVAQTPKHLVRGEGQKAKLYCAPIKGHSYVFWYQQVLKNEFKFLISFQNENVFDETGMPKERFSAKCLPNSPCSLEIQATKLEDSAVYFCASSPGLDYGYTFGSGTRLTVV.

This clonotype was seen more than once but under ten times. The chain carries TRBV29-1 and TRBJ2-3, with D possibly TRBD1 on 6 matching bases. In germline, CDR1 is SQVTM, CDR2 ANQGSEA. Trimming pared 7 bases from V and 2 bases from J, leaving 19 bases between. The CDR3 consists of 15 residues. This chain's CDR3 is CSAEGDDSTTDTQYF. DNA for the CDR3: TGCAGCGCCGAGGGGGACGACTCTACCACAGATACGCAGTATTTT.

Many counts were recorded for this clonotype. V and J are TRBV10-3 and TRBJ2-1; 8 positions match TRBD2. This CDR3 spans 14 amino acids. After removal of 10 bases from V and 5 bases from J, the junction contained 10 bases not matched to a gene. CDR1 ENHRY and CDR2 SYGVKD come from the germline V gene. The CDR3 bases are TGTGCCACAAAGGGGACTAGAGAACACAATGAGCAGTTCTTC. Amino acids: CATKGTREHNEQFF.

The V and J genes are TRBV5-1 and TRBJ2-1, with 10 bases aligning to TRBD2. In germline, CDR1 is SGHRS, CDR2 YFSETQ. This CDR3 spans 15 amino acids. V shed 8 bases and J 3 bases; nucleotides not matched to a gene: 8. CDR3 loop: CASGASGRDYNEQFF. In DNA form, the CDR3 reads TGCGCCAGTGGGGCTAGCGGGAGAGACTACAATGAGCAGTTCTTC.